This TCR beta chain was identified in a study of T cells in Graves' hyperthyroidism and ophthalmopathy. This clonotype was counted at least ten times. TCR beta CDR3 sequences were amplified from RNA transcripts. The TCR CDR3 first-round RT-PCR relied on the HTBI primer set. TCRdb re-called the multiplex PCR reads through MiXCR, storing one row per CDR3 protein. The top ten hold 11% of the sample, which has 300,000 to 400,000 distinct CDR3 sequences, more than 11% seen once. The germline CDR1 and CDR2 sequences are MDHEN and SYDVKM. The CDR3 has 14 amino acids. The ends lost 6 bases at V and 5 bases at J; junction bases unmatched: 9.

This TCR came from a woman aged 55-70 years with Graves' hyperthyroidism. The chain combines TRBV28 with TRBJ1-2; TRBD1 agrees at 7 bases. The sample was blood. The CDR3 DNA sequence: TGTGCCAGCAGAACAGCAGGGGGTCAGTATGGCTACACCTTC. This gives the protein CASRTAGGQYGYTF.